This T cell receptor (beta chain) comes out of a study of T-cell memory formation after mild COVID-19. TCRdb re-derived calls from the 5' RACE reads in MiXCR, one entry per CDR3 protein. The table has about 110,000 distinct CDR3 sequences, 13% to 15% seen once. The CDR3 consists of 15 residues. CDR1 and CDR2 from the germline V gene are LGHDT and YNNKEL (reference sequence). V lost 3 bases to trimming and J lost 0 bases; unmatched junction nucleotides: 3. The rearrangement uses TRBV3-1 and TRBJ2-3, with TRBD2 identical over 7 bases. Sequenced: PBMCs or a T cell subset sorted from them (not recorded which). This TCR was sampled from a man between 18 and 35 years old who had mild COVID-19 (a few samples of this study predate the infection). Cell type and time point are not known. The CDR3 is CASSHPAGSTDTQYF. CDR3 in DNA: TGTGCCAGCAGCCACCCAGCGGGGAGCACAGATACGCAGTATTTT.